Sequencing of this T cell receptor (beta chain) was carried out in a study of blood T cell repertoires in COVID-19. Original analysis: Counts of nucleated cells, estimated from reference gene primer amplification, were obtained. Method: immunoSEQ multiplex PCR; TCRdb's copy keeps in-frame clones and lacks some. That table supplies the V and J calls and clone size; D and trimming were determined from the DNA. The sample has about 190,000 clones, approximately 88% seen once. The germline CDR1 and CDR2 sequences are LNHDA and SQIVND (reference sequence). Trimming took 3 bases from V and 8 from J; bases not matched to a gene: 6. CDR3 size: 14 residues.

The sequence derives from a woman in her thirties with acute or convalescent COVID-19. Input material: peripheral blood. The chain couples TRBV19 to TRBJ1-4; 7 nucleotides agree with TRBD1. The CDR3, as DNA: TGTGCCAGTAGTATCCGACAGGGAAGCGAAAAACTGTTTTTT. It codes for CASSIRQGSEKLFF.